This TCR beta chain was documented in a study of blood T cell repertoires in COVID-19. Looking at the study overall: Samples taken during acute and convalescent COVID-19 were collected in the United States, Italy and Spain. T cells, B-cell-depleted T cells, or PBMCs provided the cDNA or gDNA that served as material.

Seattle patient enrollment occurred during active infection, with longitudinal follow-up thereafter. V was pared by 8 bases and J by 6 bases, with 9 bases of the junction left unmatched. This CDR3 is built from 13 residues. Germline CDR1 and CDR2: WNHNN and SYGVQD (reference sequence). This clone was counted once. How the authors handled the data: Reference gene primers were amplified, and this amplification served to estimate nucleated cell counts. Generated by immunoSEQ multiplex PCR, the TCRdb table keeps only in-frame clones and is missing some. The V and J calls and the clone size are those of that table, but D and trimming were determined from the DNA. The data contain a few hundred thousand clones, 90% of them singletons.

The receptor was isolated from a woman in her sixties or seventies with COVID-19, enrolled during active disease. Sequences were obtained from peripheral blood. The chain couples TRBV10-1 to TRBJ1-2; 7 bases map to TRBD1. CDR3 sequence (DNA): TGCGCCAGCTTGGACAGGCAGGAGGATGGCTACACCTTC. It translates to CASLDRQEDGYTF.